This passage covers 12 T cell receptor beta chains from one sample sequenced in a study of blood T cell repertoires in COVID-19. Using immunoSEQ multiplex PCR, the repertoire was profiled, and TCRdb retains in-frame clones only, with some absent. Here the sample spans some 120,000 clones, roughly nine tenths being singletons. Sequencing was carried out using peripheral blood. The receptor set was obtained from a man aged 55 to 70 with COVID-19, enrolled during active disease.

The genes are TRBV28 and TRBJ2-1; TRBD1 might be the D (5 bases). V lost 2 bases and J lost 4, with 9 bases in between. From germline, CDR1 is MDHEN and CDR2 SYDVKM. The CDR3 consists of 14 residues. The CDR3 region is CASSLGAGYNEQFF. The DNA for the CDR3 is TGTGCCAGCAGTTTAGGGGCAGGTTACAATGAGCAGTTCTTC.

V gene TRBV18 combines with J gene TRBJ2-1, with TRBD1 matching 10 bases. V shed 4 bases, J shed 0 bases, and the junction held 0 bases outside the gene matches. Germline V gives CDR1 KGHSH, CDR2 LQKENI. The CDR3 runs 15 residues. The CDR3 DNA follows: TGTGCCAGCTCACGGGACAGGGGCTCCTACAATGAGCAGTTCTTC. Translation: CASSRDRGSYNEQFF.

The count of this clone is one. The chain recombines TRBV19 with TRBJ2-7, with D possibly TRBD2 on 6 matching bases. V dropped 5 bases and J dropped 3 bases, with 17 bases sitting between them. Per germline, CDR1 LNHDA and CDR2 SQIVND (reference sequence). This CDR3 has 15 residues. The DNA of the CDR3 is TGTGCCAGTAGTCTTACCGGGACTCGGGACTACGAGCAGTACTTC. This sequence encodes CASSLTGTRDYEQYF.

The genes are TRBV9 and TRBJ1-1, with a tentative D call TRBD1 (5 bases). CDR1 and CDR2 (germline): SGDLS, YYNGEE. Trimming stripped 0 bases from V and 1 base from J, with 16 bases between. The CDR3 extends over 17 amino acids. CDR3: CASSVGGGTGENTEAFF. CDR3 in DNA: TGTGCCAGCAGCGTAGGTGGGGGAACGGGAGAGAACACTGAAGCTTTCTTT.

This sequence joins TRBV4-1 and TRBJ1-1; TRBD1 matches at 9 bases. J was trimmed by 5 bases and V by 4 bases; bases with no gene match: 14. Per germline, CDR1 MGHRA and CDR2 YSYEKL. CDR3 length: 17 amino acids. This chain's CDR3 is CASSLTWKGQGGTEAFF. Here the CDR3 DNA reads TGCGCCAGCAGCCTCACATGGAAGGGACAGGGAGGAACTGAAGCTTTCTTT.

The chain uses TRBV6-4 and TRBJ2-1; 12 nucleotides align to TRBD2. V was pared by 5 bases and J by 4 bases, with 3 bases of the junction left unmatched. CDR1 and CDR2 (germline): MRHNA, SNTAGT. The CDR3 totals 15 residues. The DNA for the CDR3 is TGTGCCAGCAGTCAGCTAGCGGGAGGGTACAATGAGCAGTTCTTC. This translates into CASSQLAGGYNEQFF.

This chain joins TRBV10-1 and TRBJ2-1; D may be TRBD1 (5 bases). Between the trimmed V and J ends, which lost 3 bases and 12 bases, there was a span of 12 bases. The germline V gene encodes CDR1 WNHNN and CDR2 SYGVQD (reference sequence). This CDR3 region has 12 residues. The CDR3 DNA sequence: TGCGCCAGCAGTGATTTGACCACAGGGCAGTTCTTC. This encodes CASSDLTTGQFF.

The chain recombines TRBV5-1 with TRBJ2-5; no firm D call. There are 12 residues in the CDR3. Trimming removed 4 bases at V and 4 bases at J, with 8 bases between. Germline CDR1 and CDR2: SGHRS and YFSETQ. The CDR3 protein is CASSPPGETQYF. The CDR3 coding sequence is TGCGCCAGCAGCCCCCCGGGAGAGACCCAGTACTTC. The variable domain in full, with the rest retrieved from reference TRBV5-1 and TRBJ2-5, is KAGVTQTPRYLIKTRGQQVTLSCSPISGHRSVSWYQQTPGQGLQFLFEYFSETQRNKGNFPGRFSGRQFSNSRSEMNVSTLELGDSALYLCASSPPGETQYFGPGTRLLVL.

Only a few counts were recorded for this clone. The rearrangement joins TRBV4-2 to TRBJ1-2; 8 nucleotides agree with TRBD1. The germline gives CDR1 LGHNA, CDR2 YNFKEQ. Trimming took 0 bases from V and 7 from J; bases not matched to a gene: 7. CDR3 length: 15 residues. Here the CDR3 reads CASSQDRQGAVGYTF. DNA of the CDR3: TGTGCCAGCAGCCAAGATCGGCAGGGGGCGGTTGGCTACACCTTC.

The V and J genes are TRBV9 and TRBJ2-2, with TRBD1 as a possible D gene (5 bases). The ends were cut back, 0 bases at V and 7 bases at J, with 13 bases in the middle. The CDR3 has 15 amino acids. CDR1 SGDLS and CDR2 YYNGEE come from the germline V gene. The CDR3 sequence: CASSVARDGGGELFF. In DNA, the CDR3 is TGTGCCAGCAGCGTAGCCAGGGATGGCGGCGGGGAGCTGTTTTTT.

The chain links TRBV5-1 to TRBJ2-1, with D maybe TRBD2 (5 bases). The V gene lost 3 bases and the J gene lost 10 bases, with 17 bases spanning the gap. The CDR3 length is 14 residues. Germline assignment: CDR1 SGHRS and CDR2 YFSETQ. The CDR3 region has the DNA TGCGCCAGCAGCTCCACTACTAGTCCTGGGGAGCAGTTCTTC. This codes for CASSSTTSPGEQFF.

This clone was recorded once. The rearrangement links TRBV10-3 to TRBJ2-1; 13 bases align to TRBD2. Per the germline V gene, CDR1 is ENHRY and CDR2 is SYGVKD. The CDR3 spans 18 residues. The J segment lost 7 bases and the V segment lost 0 bases, leaving 9 bases of the junction unmatched. CDR3 in DNA: TGTGCCATCAGTGAGTCCCCTTCACTAGCGGGAGGGGGGAATGAGCAGTTCTTC. Translating gives CAISESPSLAGGGNEQFF.